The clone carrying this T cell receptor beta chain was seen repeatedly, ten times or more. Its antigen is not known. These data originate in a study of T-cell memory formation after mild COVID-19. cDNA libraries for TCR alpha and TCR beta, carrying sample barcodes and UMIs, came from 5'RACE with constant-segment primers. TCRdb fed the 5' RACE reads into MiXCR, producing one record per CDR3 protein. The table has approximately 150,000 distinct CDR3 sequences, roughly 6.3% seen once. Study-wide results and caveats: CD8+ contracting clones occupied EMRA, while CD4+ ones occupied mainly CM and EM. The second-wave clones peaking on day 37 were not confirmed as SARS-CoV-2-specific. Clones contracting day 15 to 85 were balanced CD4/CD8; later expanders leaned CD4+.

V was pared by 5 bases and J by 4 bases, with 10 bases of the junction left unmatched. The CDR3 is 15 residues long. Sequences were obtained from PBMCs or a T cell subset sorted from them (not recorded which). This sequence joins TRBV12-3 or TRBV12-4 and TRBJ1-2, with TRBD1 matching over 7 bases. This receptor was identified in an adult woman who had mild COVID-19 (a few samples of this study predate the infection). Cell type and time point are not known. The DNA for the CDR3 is TGTGCCAGCAGTCCCCGGGAGGGGGCCGGCTATGGCTACACCTTC. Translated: CASSPREGAGYGYTF.